One T cell receptor beta chain is described in this entry. What it binds is not known. TCRdb re-called the reads through MiXCR, storing one row per CDR3 protein. The data contain about 300,000 distinct CDR3 sequences, about 25% of them singletons. CDR1 and CDR2 from the germline V gene are LNHDA and SQIVND (reference sequence). V lost 7 bases to trimming and J lost 2 bases, with 18 bases between them. The CDR3 is made up of 16 amino acids. This entry belongs to a study of T cell repertoires in cytomegalovirus infection. Broader study findings: Carriers of CMV and the relevant HLA type were discriminated by public TCR beta frequency.

This chain connects TRBV19 to TRBJ2-1, with a weak D call TRBD2 (5 bases). The sequence derives from a human donor in good health (CMV status not recorded). Some clones in this sample may be carry-over from other donors' samples. Sequencing was done on a sample of PBMCs. The CDR3 is CASTLGGFPAYNEQFF. CDR3 bases: TGTGCCAGTACCCTAGGAGGATTCCCCGCCTACAATGAGCAGTTCTTC.